A single sample gave rise to the 26 T cell receptor beta chains below, sequenced in a study of cytomegalovirus exposure and HLA in healthy donors. The PCR was carried out with 60 Vbeta primers and 13 Jbeta primers. Some clones are missing from TCRdb's copy, which holds only in-frame ones; the method was immunoSEQ multiplex PCR. The top ten hold around 2.7% of the sample, which has under 150,000 clones, about three quarters seen once. Sequences were obtained from PBMCs. The receptor set was obtained from a woman aged 55-69 years in good health and CMV-seropositive.

The CDR3 DNA sequence: TGTGCCAGCAGCTCCCAGGAAACGCAGTATTTT. Translated, it gives CASSSQETQYF. The chain recombines TRBV5-4 with TRBJ2-3; no firm D call. The germline V and J ends were trimmed by 3 bases and 9 bases, with 8 bases remaining between them. CDR3 length: 11 residues. Germline values: CDR1 SGHNT, CDR2 YYREEE (reference sequence).

There are a few counts of this clone. This chain joins TRBV11-2 and TRBJ1-4; 9 positions agree with TRBD1. This CDR3 spans 15 amino acids. After removal of 6 bases from V and 8 bases from J, the junction contained 10 bases not matched to a gene. The V gene's germline CDR1 is SGHAT and CDR2 FQNNGV. The CDR3 nucleotides read TGTGCCAGCAGTTTCCTCGGGACAGGGCCAGAAAAACTGTTTTTT. Translation gives CASSFLGTGPEKLFF.

The V gene is TRBV28, the J gene TRBJ2-5; no clear D gene. Trimming left V 3 bases short and J 5 bases short, with 7 bases between. The CDR3 contains 12 residues. CDR1 MDHEN and CDR2 SYDVKM come from the germline V gene. CDR3 protein: CASSFAQETQYF. CDR3 nucleotides: TGTGCCAGCAGTTTTGCCCAGGAGACCCAGTACTTC. The whole variable domain, filled in from reference TRBV28 and TRBJ2-5, reads DVKVTQSSRYLVKRTGEKVFLECVQDMDHENMFWYRQDPGLGLRLIYFSYDVKMKEKGDIPEGYSVSREKKERFSLILESASTNQTSMYLCASSFAQETQYFGPGTRLLVL.

The rearrangement joins TRBV5-6 to TRBJ2-1, with 16 bases identical to TRBD2. With 4 bases clipped from V and 8 bases from J, the junction kept 3 bases outside the gene matches. In germline, CDR1 is SGHDT, CDR2 YYEEEE. The CDR3 is made up of 15 amino acids. The CDR3 sequence: CASSKGLAGGDEQFF. CDR3 DNA sequence: TGTGCCAGCAGCAAGGGACTAGCGGGGGGGGATGAGCAGTTCTTC. The full variable domain, its missing parts supplied by reference TRBV5-6 and TRBJ2-1, is DAGVTQSPTHLIKTRGQQVTLRCSPKSGHDTVSWYQQALGQGPQFIFQYYEEEERQRGNFPDRFSGHQFPNYSSELNVNALLLGDSALYLCASSKGLAGGDEQFFGPGTRLTVL.

The CDR3 is CASRSISGTGWDTQYF. CDR3 nucleotide sequence: TGTGCCAGCAGATCGATTTCCGGGACAGGGTGGGATACGCAGTATTTT. The chain links TRBV7-8 to TRBJ2-3, with TRBD1 identical over 9 bases. From germline, CDR1 is SGHVS and CDR2 FQNEAQ. The CDR3 runs to 16 residues. Trimming took 6 bases from V and 6 from J; bases not matched to a gene: 13.

A few counts support this clone. The V and J genes are TRBV19 and TRBJ2-7; TRBD1 matches at 7 bases. Germline CDR1 is LNHDA and CDR2 is SQIVND (reference sequence). The CDR3 has 15 amino acids. V was pared by 3 bases and J by 7 bases, with 12 bases of the junction left unmatched. In DNA, the CDR3 is TGTGCCAGTAGTATCTCGACAGGGAAAGGGAGAGAGCAGTACTTC. It is translated as CASSISTGKGREQYF.

This chain uses TRBV4-2 with TRBJ2-7, with 14 positions matching TRBD2. Germline CDR1 LGHNA, CDR2 YNFKEQ. The V and J ends lost 4 bases and 6 bases, in that order; junction bases with no gene match: 5. This CDR3 has 15 amino acids. The CDR3 DNA sequence: TGTGCCAGCAGCCCGGGACTAGCGGGGGTATTCGAGCAGTACTTC. It translates to CASSPGLAGVFEQYF.

As concerns this clone: Other DNA sequences in this specimen translate into the identical CDR3. The CDR3 is CASSYGGQGQPQHF. CDR3 nucleotides: TGTGCCAGCAGTTACGGGGGACAGGGCCAGCCCCAGCATTTT. V is TRBV6-5 and J is TRBJ1-5, with 9 positions matching TRBD1. Germline-derived CDR1 and CDR2 are MNHEY and SVGAGI. The CDR3 length is 14 residues. Unmatched junction bases numbered 3, after V lost 2 bases and J lost 7 bases.

The chain employs TRBV27 and TRBJ2-2; 16 bases are shared with TRBD2. J lost 6 bases, V lost 3 bases, and 4 bases had no gene match. CDR3 length: 17 residues. The germline V gene encodes CDR1 MNHEY and CDR2 SMNVEV (reference sequence). CDR3 amino acids: CASSLPGTSGGAGELFF. In nucleotides, the CDR3 is TGTGCCAGCAGTTTGCCGGGGACTAGCGGGGGGGCCGGGGAGCTGTTTTTT.

The chain has TRBV9 and TRBJ2-1; D not resolved. Trimming took off 2 bases at V and 2 bases at J, with 11 bases between the two ends. The CDR3 contains 15 residues. Germline V gene lookup returns CDR1 SGDLS and CDR2 YYNGEE. CDR3 sequence: CASSVRQAPYNEQFF. CDR3 sequence (DNA): TGTGCCAGCAGCGTCCGCCAGGCCCCCTACAATGAGCAGTTCTTC.

This clone was recorded once. This sequence joins TRBV5-1 and TRBJ2-7; TRBD1 might be the D (6 bases). Trimming pared 10 bases from V and 2 bases from J, leaving 16 bases between. The CDR3 is made up of 13 amino acids. Germline V gene data show CDR1 as SGHRS and CDR2 as YFSETQ. The CDR3 here is CASSAGAAYEQYF. DNA for the CDR3: TGCGCCTCCTCGGCAGGGGCGGCCTACGAGCAGTACTTC.

The rearrangement uses TRBV7-3 and TRBJ1-2; D gene uncertain. There are 14 residues in the CDR3. The ends were cut back, 6 bases at V and 3 bases at J, with 14 bases in the middle. Germline assignment: CDR1 SGHTA and CDR2 FQGTGA. CDR3 coding DNA: TGTGCCAGCAGATCAACGGTTGGTGACTATGGCTACACCTTC. Encoded protein: CASRSTVGDYGYTF.

This CDR3 is CASSISDRGAGGYTF. CDR3 bases: TGTGCCAGCAGTATTTCCGACAGGGGTGCAGGTGGCTACACCTTC. The V gene is TRBV7-9, the J gene TRBJ1-2, with 8 bases aligning to TRBD1. This CDR3 comprises 15 residues. The J segment lost 7 bases and the V segment lost 6 bases, leaving 13 bases of the junction unmatched. The V gene's germline CDR1 is SEHNR and CDR2 FQNEAQ (reference sequence).

The gene calls are TRBV27 and TRBJ2-7, with a weak D call TRBD2 (6 bases). CDR3 length: 15 amino acids. V dropped 5 bases and J dropped 6 bases, with 20 bases sitting between them. In germline, CDR1 is MNHEY, CDR2 SMNVEV (reference sequence). Written as DNA, the CDR3 is TGTGCCAGCAGTCTCCGACTAGGCCGGGCGGGCGAGCAGTACTTC. Amino acid sequence: CASSLRLGRAGEQYF.

This clone showed up just once. The rearrangement links TRBV5-1 to TRBJ2-2, with D tentatively TRBD2 (6 bases). Germline lookup yields CDR1 SGHRS and CDR2 YFSETQ. V was cut by 4 bases and J by 2 bases, with 9 bases left in between. The CDR3 contains 14 residues. For the CDR3, the DNA is TGCGCCAGCAGCGGGGGGAGAAACACCGGGGAGCTGTTTTTT. Its protein product is CASSGGRNTGELFF.

The chain joins TRBV18 to TRBJ1-2; 8 bases are a match to TRBD1. V trimming: 3 bases; J trimming: 1 base; junction bases outside the gene matches: 4. The CDR3 contains 15 residues. CDR1 and CDR2 from the germline V gene are KGHSH and LQKENI. The CDR3 is CASSPQGALNYGYTF. The CDR3 DNA sequence: TGTGCCAGCTCACCGCAGGGGGCTCTTAACTATGGCTACACCTTC.

The chain carries TRBV5-6 and TRBJ1-1; 8 nucleotides match TRBD1. V shed 4 bases, J shed 8 bases, and the junction held 7 bases outside the gene matches. Germline lookup yields CDR1 SGHDT and CDR2 YYEEEE. CDR3 length equals 13 residues. CDR3 nucleotides: TGTGCCAGCAGCCCAGGGGGCGCGGGAGAAGCTTTCTTT. Residues: CASSPGGAGEAFF.

The V and J genes are TRBV11-2 and TRBJ2-1; no firm D call. V dropped 1 base and J dropped 5 bases, with 12 bases sitting between them. The length of the CDR3 is 15 residues. CDR1 is SGHAT and CDR2 is FQNNGV in the germline V gene. CDR3 coding DNA: TGTGCCAGCAGCTTAGGCTGGGCTGGAAACAATGAGCAGTTCTTC. Residues: CASSLGWAGNNEQFF.

The chain recombines TRBV9 with TRBJ1-1; D may be TRBD1 (6 bases). Trimming removed 3 bases at V and 1 base at J, with 16 bases between. CDR1 SGDLS and CDR2 YYNGEE come from the germline V gene. The CDR3 loop spans 16 amino acids. The CDR3 here is CASSGGGTRGNTEAFF. CDR3 DNA sequence: TGTGCCAGCAGCGGGGGGGGGACAAGGGGGAACACTGAAGCTTTCTTT.

This chain connects TRBV6-5 to TRBJ2-7; 7 positions agree with TRBD1. The J segment lost 3 bases and the V segment lost 0 bases, leaving 5 bases of the junction unmatched. The CDR3 covers 15 residues. Looked up from germline, CDR1 is MNHEY and CDR2 is SVGAGI. This chain's CDR3 is CASSYSLSGGYEQYF. CDR3 in DNA: TGTGCCAGCAGTTACTCGCTCTCAGGGGGCTACGAGCAGTACTTC.

The chain has TRBV19 and TRBJ2-2, with a weak D call TRBD1 (5 bases). Germline CDR1 reads LNHDA; CDR2 reads SQIVND (reference sequence). There are 15 residues in the CDR3. Between the trimmed V and J ends, which lost 3 bases and 1 base, there was a span of 9 bases. CDR3 nucleotides: TGTGCCAGTAGTATGGGGCGACAGAACACCGGGGAGCTGTTTTTT. Amino acid sequence: CASSMGRQNTGELFF.

CDR3 protein: CASSGSRGDTGELFF. The CDR3 nucleotides are TGTGCCAGCAGTGGTTCCAGGGGGGACACCGGGGAGCTGTTTTTT. The genes are TRBV7-3 and TRBJ2-2; tentative D call: TRBD1 (7 bases). CDR1 and CDR2 (germline): SGHTA, FQGTGA. V lost 6 bases, J lost 3 bases, and 14 bases lay in between. The CDR3 covers 15 residues.

The chain couples TRBV29-1 to TRBJ1-5; tentative D call: TRBD1 (6 bases). Germline values: CDR1 SQVTM, CDR2 ANQGSEA. CDR3 length: 14 amino acids. Trimming removed 4 bases from V and 6 bases from J, with 16 bases in between. CDR3: CSVGLGTGFQPQHF. The DNA of the CDR3 is TGCAGCGTTGGTCTCGGCACAGGGTTTCAGCCCCAGCATTTT.

This clone was seen only a few times. The CDR3 loop is CASSRSSGASSYEQYF. The CDR3 DNA sequence: TGTGCCAGCAGCCGCTCTAGCGGGGCGAGCTCCTACGAGCAGTACTTC. This rearrangement joins TRBV7-2 to TRBJ2-7, with 9 positions matching TRBD2. The trim removed 5 bases at V and 0 bases at J, leaving 8 bases unmatched. CDR3 length equals 16 residues. Germline V gives CDR1 SGHTA, CDR2 FQGNSA. Combining the CDR3 with reference TRBV7-2 and TRBJ2-7 gives the whole variable domain GAGVSQSPSNKVTEKGKDVELRCDPISGHTALYWYRQSLGQGLEFLIYFQGNSAPDKSGLPSDRFSAERTGGSVSTLTIQRTQQEDSAVYLCASSRSSGASSYEQYFGPGTRLTVT.

Only a few counts were recorded for this clone. V gene TRBV2 combines with J gene TRBJ1-4; unclear D gene. The germline V and J ends were trimmed by 7 bases and 6 bases, with 15 bases remaining between them. Germline V lookup: CDR1 SNHLY, CDR2 FYNNEI. The CDR3 is made up of 14 amino acids. CDR3 region: CASTEGPGDEKLFF. CDR3 sequence (DNA): TGTGCCAGCACCGAGGGTCCGGGAGATGAAAAACTGTTTTTT.

This chain uses TRBV2 with TRBJ2-6; D is unclear. Between the trimmed V and J ends, which lost 3 bases and 0 bases, there was a span of 6 bases. CDR3 length equals 15 residues. The V gene's germline CDR1 is SNHLY and CDR2 FYNNEI. The CDR3 sequence is CASSDKSSGANVLTF. The CDR3 DNA follows: TGTGCCAGCAGTGACAAGAGCTCTGGGGCCAACGTCCTGACTTTC.